This T cell receptor beta chain stems from a study of TIL therapy for anti-PD-1-resistant metastatic lung cancer. Background on the study: Tumors had a median PD-L1 proportion score of 6%. Overall study results and limits: Treatment-naive, never-smoker and oncogene-addicted patients were overrepresented in this highly selected cohort.

Note on this clone: Its antigen is as yet unknown.

Time point here: pre-treatment sample, taken before nivolumab and TIL therapy. Enrollment ran from late 2017 to early 2020. The immunoSEQ assay was v3. Method: immunoSEQ multiplex PCR; TCRdb's copy keeps in-frame clones and lacks some. The table lists under 35,000 clones, just under 75% of them singletons, with around 2.9% in the top ten. Germline lookup yields CDR1 SGHNT and CDR2 YENEEA. This CDR3 is built from 12 residues. With 1 base removed from V and 5 bases from J, the gap between germline ends came to 6 bases. The clonotype originates from a woman aged 25-85 years with non-small cell lung cancer. This chain connects TRBV11-3 to TRBJ2-7, with D unclear. The sample consisted of blood, taken at baseline. The CDR3 DNA sequence: TGTGCCAGCAGCTTAGGGAAAGACGAGCAGTACTTC. Encoded protein: CASSLGKDEQYF.